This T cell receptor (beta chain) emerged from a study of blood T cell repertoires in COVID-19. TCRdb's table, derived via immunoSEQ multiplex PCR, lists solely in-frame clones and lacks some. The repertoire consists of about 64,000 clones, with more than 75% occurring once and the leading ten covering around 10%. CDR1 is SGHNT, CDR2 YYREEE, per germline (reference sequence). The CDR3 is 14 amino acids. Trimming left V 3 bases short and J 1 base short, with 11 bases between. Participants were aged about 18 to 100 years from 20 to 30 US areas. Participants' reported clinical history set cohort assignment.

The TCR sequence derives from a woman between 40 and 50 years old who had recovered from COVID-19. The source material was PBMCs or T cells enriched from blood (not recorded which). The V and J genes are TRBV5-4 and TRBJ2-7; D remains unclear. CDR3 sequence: CASSWADRSYEQYF. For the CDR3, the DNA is TGTGCCAGCAGCTGGGCCGACCGGTCCTACGAGCAGTACTTC. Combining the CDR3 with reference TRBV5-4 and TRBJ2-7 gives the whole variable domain ETGVTQSPTHLIKTRGQQVTLRCSSQSGHNTVSWYQQALGQGPQFIFQYYREEENGRGNFPPRFSGLQFPNYSSELNVNALELDDSALYLCASSWADRSYEQYFGPGTRLTVT.